This paragraph covers one T cell receptor beta chain sequence. The CDR3 contains 15 residues. Per the germline V gene, CDR1 is SEHNR and CDR2 is FQNEAQ (reference sequence). V lost 5 bases, J lost 2 bases, and 15 bases lay in between. Random hexamers primed reverse transcription of about 0.45 to 1 ug RNA. MiXCR, run by TCRdb on the immunoSEQ multiplex PCR reads, gives a single entry per CDR3 protein. Here the sample spans more than 95,000 distinct CDR3 sequences, around 94% being singletons. The data belong to a study of CD8 T cells in Susac syndrome. Sequencing used CD4+ T cells from PBMCs. The chain carries TRBV7-9 and TRBJ1-1; D uncertain. The TCR sequence derives from a human donor in good health. CDR3 amino acids: CASSLDVTINTEAFF. CDR3 coding DNA: TGTGCCAGCAGCCTAGACGTGACAATCAACACTGAAGCTTTCTTT. The variable domain in full, completed from reference TRBV7-9 and TRBJ1-1, reads DTGVSQNPRHKITKRGQNVTFRCDPISEHNRLYWYRQTLGQGPEFLTYFQNEAQLEKSRLLSDRFSAERPKGSFSTLEIQRTEQGDSAMYLCASSLDVTINTEAFFGQGTRLTVV.